These 31 T cell receptor beta chains were all obtained from the same sample, sequenced in a study of vaccination and CD4 T cells after COVID-19. Stated treatment: approximately 9-day PBMC culture with coronavirus spike peptide pools or control peptides (ViraFEST assay). Researchers used the Oncomine TCR Beta short-read assay to sequence DNA from cultured CD4+ T cells. TCRdb re-called the PCR reads with MiXCR, one entry per CDR3 protein. The table records about 17,000 distinct CDR3 sequences, over 50% of them present only once. The antigens these receptors bind are not known. Specimen: CD4+ T cells from blood, cultured in vitro. Receptors originate from a human donor who had recovered from COVID-19.

This rearrangement joins TRBV11-2 to TRBJ2-1; D ambiguous. CDR1 is SGHAT and CDR2 is FQNNGV in the germline V gene. CDR3 size: 11 residues. V lost 5 bases, J lost 9 bases, and 8 bases lay in between. The CDR3 here is CASSVSIEQFF. CDR3 nucleotide sequence: TGTGCCAGCAGCGTTAGCATTGAGCAGTTCTTC.

This clonotype has a handful of counts. The chain recombines TRBV29-1 with TRBJ1-2; D might be TRBD1 (6 bases). In germline, CDR1 is SQVTM, CDR2 ANQGSEA. Trimming removed 7 bases from V and 0 bases from J, with 15 bases in between. The CDR3 totals 14 residues. The CDR3 is CSAEGGWPNYGYTF. For the CDR3, the DNA is TGCAGCGCTGAGGGGGGGTGGCCTAACTATGGCTACACCTTC.

This clonotype was seen only a few times. The chain is built from TRBV20-1 and TRBJ1-5; no clear D. The CDR3 contains 15 residues. Trimming stripped 2 bases from V and 2 bases from J, with 13 bases between. Per the germline V gene, CDR1 is DFQATT and CDR2 is SNEGSKA (reference sequence). CDR3 sequence reads: CSARLGLEGNQPQHF. CDR3 DNA: TGCAGTGCTAGATTGGGGTTAGAAGGCAATCAGCCCCAGCATTTT.

The chain carries TRBV7-6 and TRBJ2-3; D uncertain. CDR1 and CDR2 (germline): SGHVS, FNYEAQ. V was cut by 5 bases and J by 4 bases, with 13 bases left in between. The CDR3 loop spans 14 amino acids. CDR3 coding DNA: TGTGCCAGCAGCCCGATGGCTAACCCAGATACGCAGTATTTT. Amino acids: CASSPMANPDTQYF.

The chain employs TRBV6-1 and TRBJ1-1; the D gene is possibly TRBD1 (6 bases). V shed 0 bases and J shed 5 bases, with 13 bases lying between them. CDR1 and CDR2 (germline): MNHNS, SASEGT. This CDR3 comprises 15 residues. CDR3: CASSEAVGARTEAFF. The CDR3, as DNA: TGTGCCAGCAGTGAAGCGGTGGGGGCGCGGACTGAAGCTTTCTTT.

CDR3 amino acids: CASSIGPDQPQHF. The CDR3 coding sequence is TGTGCCAGTAGTATAGGCCCCGATCAGCCCCAGCATTTT. The chain links TRBV19 to TRBJ1-5; D ambiguous. Per germline, CDR1 LNHDA and CDR2 SQIVND (reference sequence). The CDR3 extends over 13 amino acids. Trimming left V 1 base short and J 5 bases short, with 6 bases between.

The V and J genes are TRBV19 and TRBJ2-3; 10 bases line up with TRBD2. Germline V CDR1 and CDR2: LNHDA, SQIVND (reference sequence). Trimming removed 6 bases from V and 6 bases from J; junction bases left unmatched: 9. The CDR3 sequence is 15 residues long. The CDR3 sequence: CASREGAGGPDTQYF. Written as DNA, the CDR3 is TGTGCCAGTAGAGAAGGAGCGGGAGGGCCCGATACGCAGTATTTT.

This clonotype was seen a handful of times. This chain joins TRBV12-5 and TRBJ2-1, with 11 bases lining up with TRBD1. The trim removed 4 bases at V and 9 bases at J, leaving 14 bases unmatched. CDR3 size: 17 residues. Germline CDR1 is LGHNT and CDR2 is FRNRAP. The CDR3 coding sequence is TGTGCTAGTGGTTCCACCGGGACAGGGGGTAATTCGGGTGAGCAGTTCTTC. This codes for CASGSTGTGGNSGEQFF.

The rearrangement uses TRBV28 and TRBJ1-1; possible D gene TRBD1, 6 bases. Deletions cut 5 bases from V and 1 base from J, with 14 bases between. Germline V lookup: CDR1 MDHEN, CDR2 SYDVKM. The CDR3 is made up of 15 amino acids. The CDR3 sequence is CASSPPTGQNTEAFF. CDR3 nucleotide sequence: TGTGCCAGCAGTCCGCCGACAGGACAGAACACTGAAGCTTTCTTT.

This rearrangement joins TRBV6-2 or TRBV6-3 to TRBJ2-7, with D perhaps TRBD2 (5 bases). Germline values: CDR1 MNHEY, CDR2 SVGEGT. Trimming took off 6 bases at V and 3 bases at J, with 12 bases between the two ends. The CDR3 has 13 amino acids. This chain's CDR3 is CASRASGNYEQYF. The CDR3 DNA sequence: TGTGCCAGCAGGGCCAGCGGCAACTACGAGCAGTACTTC.

CDR3 residues: CASSDLAGGEYEQYF. In nucleotides, the CDR3 is TGTGCCAGCAGTGACTTAGCGGGAGGGGAATACGAGCAGTACTTC. The chain carries TRBV6-1 and TRBJ2-7, with 11 bases that match TRBD2. Trimming at V came to 3 bases and at J to 4 bases, leaving 5 bases not matched to a gene. The CDR3 is made up of 15 amino acids. CDR1 MNHNS and CDR2 SASEGT come from the germline V gene.

V usage is TRBV20-1 and J usage is TRBJ2-3; TRBD2 matches 8 bases. Unmatched junction bases numbered 10, after V lost 2 bases and J lost 0 bases. This CDR3 contains 17 residues. Germline CDR1 and CDR2: DFQATT and SNEGSKA (reference sequence). The CDR3 DNA reads TGCAGTGCTAGAAACCGGTACCGGGAGGGCAGCACAGATACGCAGTATTTT. Translated, it gives CSARNRYREGSTDTQYF.

This chain joins TRBV12-3 or TRBV12-4 and TRBJ2-7; D is possibly TRBD2 (6 bases). V lost 5 bases to trimming and J lost 7 bases, with 18 bases between them. CDR3 length: 14 residues. The CDR3 loop is CASSPGTSTREQYF. DNA of the CDR3: TGTGCCAGCAGTCCCGGGACTTCCACCCGGGAGCAGTACTTC.

The chain joins TRBV6-2 or TRBV6-3 to TRBJ2-3; the D is unclear. This CDR3 has 13 residues. Trimming removed 0 bases from V and 4 bases from J, with 5 bases in between. Germline CDR1 and CDR2: MNHEY and SVGEGT. Here the CDR3 DNA reads TGTGCCAGCAGTTACTCGAGACCAGATACGCAGTATTTT. As protein: CASSYSRPDTQYF.

The CDR3 bases are TGTGCCAGCAGTCGAATACTAGCGGGAGATCGCACCGGGGAGCTGTTTTTT. Residues: CASSRILAGDRTGELFF. This chain links TRBV27 with TRBJ2-2; 11 bases map to TRBD2. The CDR3 runs to 17 residues. Germline V gives CDR1 MNHEY, CDR2 SMNVEV (reference sequence). V gave up 5 bases and J gave up 4 bases; unmatched junction bases: 9.

The CDR3 reads CASSPPGTHSEAFF. Here the CDR3 DNA reads TGTGCCAGCAGTCCCCCGGGGACACACTCTGAAGCTTTCTTT. J is TRBJ1-1 and V is TRBV28, with a weak D call TRBD1 (6 bases). The germline V and J ends were trimmed by 5 bases and 6 bases, with 16 bases remaining between them. The CDR3 spans 14 residues. Germline V gene data show CDR1 as MDHEN and CDR2 as SYDVKM. The full variable domain, completed using reference TRBV28 and TRBJ1-1, is DVKVTQSSRYLVKRTGEKVFLECVQDMDHENMFWYRQDPGLGLRLIYFSYDVKMKEKGDIPEGYSVSREKKERFSLILESASTNQTSMYLCASSPPGTHSEAFFGQGTRLTVV.

This chain uses TRBV6-2 or TRBV6-3 with TRBJ1-5, with D unclear. Trimming took 0 bases from V and 4 from J, leaving 22 bases between them. Germline V gene sequence: CDR1 MNHEY, CDR2 SVGEGT. There are 19 residues in the CDR3. CDR3 sequence reads: CASSYSLASTVARNQPQHF. The CDR3, as DNA: TGTGCCAGCAGTTACTCCCTCGCTTCGACGGTGGCGAGAAATCAGCCCCAGCATTTT.

This clonotype occurred once. V and J are TRBV30 and TRBJ1-1, with D perhaps matching TRBD1 (6 bases). CDR1 is GTSNPN and CDR2 is SVGIG in the germline V gene (reference sequence). Trimming took off 3 bases at V and 1 base at J, with 12 bases between the two ends. The CDR3 has 14 amino acids. The CDR3 nucleotides are TGTGCCTGGAGCGGGGGCGCGGGGAACACTGAAGCTTTCTTT. This encodes CAWSGGAGNTEAFF.

This clonotype was detected once. J is TRBJ2-1 and V is TRBV5-1, with D possibly being TRBD2 (5 bases). V dropped 4 bases and J dropped 9 bases, with 14 bases sitting between them. CDR1 and CDR2 (germline): SGHRS, YFSETQ. The CDR3 runs to 13 residues. CDR3 residues: CASSLEVVGEQFF. CDR3 sequence (DNA): TGCGCCAGCAGCCTGGAGGTAGTAGGTGAGCAGTTCTTC. Full variable domain (outside the CDR3, taken from reference TRBV5-1 and TRBJ2-1): KAGVTQTPRYLIKTRGQQVTLSCSPISGHRSVSWYQQTPGQGLQFLFEYFSETQRNKGNFPGRFSGRQFSNSRSEMNVSTLELGDSALYLCASSLEVVGEQFFGPGTRLTVL.

The chain combines TRBV5-4 with TRBJ2-1; 9 bases map to TRBD2. Germline V lookup: CDR1 SGHNT, CDR2 YYREEE (reference sequence). Trimming cost V 9 bases and J 5 bases; bases outside gene matches: 9. The CDR3 has 14 residues. The DNA for the CDR3 is TGTGCCACCGTGATAGCGGGAGACAACAATGAGCAGTTCTTC. Amino acids: CATVIAGDNNEQFF.

This clonotype has a handful of counts. The gene calls are TRBV6-1 and TRBJ2-5; the D gene is possibly TRBD2 (6 bases). In germline, CDR1 is MNHNS, CDR2 SASEGT. The germline V and J ends were trimmed by 2 bases and 2 bases, with 9 bases remaining between them. The CDR3 length is 14 residues. The CDR3 DNA sequence: TGTGCCAGCAGTGAAAGGAGGGCTCAAGAGACCCAGTACTTC. Translating it yields CASSERRAQETQYF.

V gene TRBV5-1 combines with J gene TRBJ1-5, with 7 bases aligning to TRBD1. Losses at the gene ends were 0 bases for V and 4 bases for J; bases not matched to a gene: 4. Germline V gene sequence: CDR1 SGHRS, CDR2 YFSETQ. This CDR3 is 15 amino acids long. CDR3 residues: CASSLGQGLNQPQHF. The DNA for the CDR3 is TGCGCCAGCAGCTTGGGACAGGGCCTAAATCAGCCCCAGCATTTT.

The chain has TRBV5-4 and TRBJ2-5, with 10 bases that match TRBD2. The CDR3 consists of 15 residues. Germline V gene sequence: CDR1 SGHNT, CDR2 YYREEE (reference sequence). V trimming: 4 bases; J trimming: 5 bases; junction bases outside the gene matches: 8. The CDR3 sequence is CASSRKREGLETQYF. CDR3 sequence (DNA): TGTGCCAGCAGCCGAAAGCGGGAGGGCCTGGAGACCCAGTACTTC. The complete variable domain, with remaining parts taken from reference TRBV5-4 and TRBJ2-5, reads ETGVTQSPTHLIKTRGQQVTLRCSSQSGHNTVSWYQQALGQGPQFIFQYYREEENGRGNFPPRFSGLQFPNYSSELNVNALELDDSALYLCASSRKREGLETQYFGPGTRLLVL.

The V gene is TRBV28, the J gene TRBJ2-2, with 9 bases matching TRBD1. CDR1 MDHEN and CDR2 SYDVKM come from the germline V gene. The CDR3 totals 15 residues. With 6 bases clipped from V and 4 bases from J, the junction kept 6 bases outside the gene matches. In DNA, the CDR3 is TGTGCCAGCAGGCCACAGGGGGCGAGCACCGGGGAGCTGTTTTTT. Residues: CASRPQGASTGELFF.

This clonotype came up once. The chain is built from TRBV6-1 and TRBJ2-3, with 7 bases identical to TRBD1. The CDR3 covers 16 residues. Per the germline V gene, CDR1 is MNHNS and CDR2 is SASEGT. After removal of 7 bases from V and 2 bases from J, the junction contained 12 bases not matched to a gene. DNA of the CDR3: TGTGCCAGCAAGGGGCTTGGACAGGCCGCCACAGATACGCAGTATTTT. Translation: CASKGLGQAATDTQYF.

This chain uses TRBV5-1 with TRBJ1-5; 9 bases map to TRBD1. Germline lookup yields CDR1 SGHRS and CDR2 YFSETQ. The CDR3 is 15 residues long. Trimming removed 3 bases from V and 3 bases from J; junction bases left unmatched: 4. The DNA for the CDR3 is TGCGCCAGCAGCTCGGGACAGGGCATCAATCAGCCCCAGCATTTT. It codes for CASSSGQGINQPQHF.

V and J are TRBV7-9 and TRBJ2-1, with 15 bases aligning to TRBD2. Unmatched junction bases numbered 5, after V lost 4 bases and J lost 4 bases. Germline V gene sequence: CDR1 SEHNR, CDR2 FQNEAQ (reference sequence). This CDR3 has 17 amino acids. CDR3 residues: CASSSGLAGGPYNEQFF. The DNA of the CDR3 is TGTGCCAGCAGCTCGGGACTAGCGGGAGGACCTTACAATGAGCAGTTCTTC.

The chain links TRBV20-1 to TRBJ1-1; 7 nucleotides align to TRBD1. Germline V gene data show CDR1 as DFQATT and CDR2 as SNEGSKA (reference sequence). The CDR3 is 13 amino acids. Losses at the gene ends were 6 bases for V and 7 bases for J; bases not matched to a gene: 11. The CDR3, as DNA: TGCAGTGCGAAGGAGGGGGCGCGGATTGAAGCTTTCTTT. Its protein is CSAKEGARIEAFF.

This rearrangement joins TRBV20-1 to TRBJ2-5; D unresolved. This CDR3 contains 12 residues. Germline V CDR1 and CDR2: DFQATT, SNEGSKA (reference sequence). V was trimmed by 5 bases and J by 4 bases, leaving 11 bases between them. The CDR3 DNA is TGCAGTGCTGCATCTGGCGGAGAGACCCAGTACTTC. Amino acids: CSAASGGETQYF.

CDR3 bases: TGTGCCAGCAGCCGAAGGTTCCAAGAGACCCAGTACTTC. Its translation: CASSRRFQETQYF. The rearrangement joins TRBV5-4 to TRBJ2-5; D remains unclear. Trimming took off 4 bases at V and 1 base at J, with 8 bases between the two ends. This CDR3 spans 13 amino acids. CDR1 and CDR2 from the germline V gene are SGHNT and YYREEE (reference sequence).

The V call is TRBV19, the J call TRBJ1-4; TRBD1 agrees at 7 bases. The CDR3 is made up of 15 amino acids. Trimming cost V 4 bases and J 6 bases; bases outside gene matches: 8. Germline V CDR1 and CDR2: LNHDA, SQIVND (reference sequence). In nucleotides, the CDR3 is TGTGCCAGTAGTAGTCCCCGACAGGGTGATGAAAAACTGTTTTTT. Its protein is CASSSPRQGDEKLFF.